The clone carrying this TCR beta chain was observed at least ten times. In the same sample, other DNA sequences code for this CDR3. Looked up from germline, CDR1 is SGHAT and CDR2 is FQNNGV. There are 15 residues in the CDR3. Germline trimming cut 3 bases from V and 9 bases from J; bases unmatched to any gene: 8. This record comes from a study of metastatic and nonmetastatic thyroid tumors. Study details: Malignant and benign thyroid patients had repertoires compared in peripheral blood and tumor or nodule tissue.

Nobody among the patients had been given any treatment before thyroid surgery. In the original analysis: Using the CDR3 differences seen across clinicopathological groups, the authors built a distant-metastasis classifier for papillary thyroid cancer, which was meant to discriminate distant-metastatic patients. From the PCR reads, TCRdb re-called clones with MiXCR. V and J calls and clone size were set by TCRdb, not the authors. This table has 30,000 to 45,000 clones, about 32% appearing once. This chain uses TRBV11-2 with TRBJ2-1; 10 bases map to TRBD2. This clonotype was obtained from a female donor with papillary thyroid cancer or a benign thyroid nodule (not recorded which). Some clones in this sample may be carry-over from other donors' samples. Sequencing used tumor tissue. The CDR3 DNA is TGTGCCAGCAGCTTTGGAAGCGGGGGGGCCGGTGAGCAGTTCTTC. Protein product: CASSFGSGGAGEQFF.